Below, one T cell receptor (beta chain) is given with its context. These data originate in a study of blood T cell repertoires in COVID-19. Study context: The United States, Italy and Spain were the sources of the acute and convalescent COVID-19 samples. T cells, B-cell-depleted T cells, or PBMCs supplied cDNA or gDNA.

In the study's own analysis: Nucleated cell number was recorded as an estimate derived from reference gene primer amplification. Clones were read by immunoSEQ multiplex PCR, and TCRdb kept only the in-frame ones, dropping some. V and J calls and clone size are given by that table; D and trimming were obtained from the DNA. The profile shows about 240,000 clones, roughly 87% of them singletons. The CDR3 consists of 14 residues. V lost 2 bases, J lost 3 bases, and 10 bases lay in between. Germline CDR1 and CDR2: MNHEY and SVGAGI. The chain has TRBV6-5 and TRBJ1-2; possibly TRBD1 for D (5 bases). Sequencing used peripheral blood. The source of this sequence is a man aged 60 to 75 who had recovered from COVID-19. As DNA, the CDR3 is TGTGCCAGCAGTTACGGGGCGGAGCACTATGGCTACACCTTC. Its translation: CASSYGAEHYGYTF.